The clone carrying this T cell receptor beta chain was counted at least ten times. Regions amplified from RNA transcripts were the TCR beta CDR3 regions. Carried out on the TCR CDR3, a first-round RT-PCR used the HTBI primer set. TCRdb re-derived calls from the multiplex PCR reads in MiXCR, one entry per CDR3 protein. Of 350,000 or so distinct CDR3 sequences in the sample, roughly a fifth were seen once. These data belong to a study of T cells in Graves' hyperthyroidism and ophthalmopathy. The sample taken for sequencing was blood. The TCR sequence derives from a woman aged 45-65 years with Graves' hyperthyroidism.

Here the CDR3 DNA reads TGTGCCAGCAGCATTCGGGACTACACAGATACGCAGTATTTT. This gives the protein CASSIRDYTDTQYF. V usage is TRBV7-9 and J usage is TRBJ2-3, with TRBD2 matching 7 bases. Looked up from germline, CDR1 is SEHNR and CDR2 is FQNEAQ (reference sequence). The trim removed 5 bases at V and 2 bases at J, leaving 4 bases unmatched. The CDR3 sequence is 14 residues long.